This TCR beta chain was identified during a study of blood T cell repertoires in COVID-19. Across the study: The cDNA or gDNA used as material had been derived from T cells, B-cell-depleted T cells, or PBMCs.

Sequencing used immunoSEQ multiplex PCR; TCRdb keeps in-frame clones, though not all of them. The profile shows some 220,000 clones, 75% to 85% of them singletons. Germline V gives CDR1 SGHRS, CDR2 YFSETQ. Trimming took off 3 bases at V and 9 bases at J, with 13 bases between the two ends. The CDR3 contains 13 residues. Seattle patients were enrolled while actively infected and followed longitudinally. The rearrangement uses TRBV5-1 and TRBJ1-5; the D gene is possibly TRBD1 (5 bases). The sequence derives from a woman in her sixties or seventies with COVID-19, enrolled during active disease. Sequences were obtained from peripheral blood. The CDR3 loop reads CASSWGVGLPQHF. The DNA of the CDR3 is TGCGCCAGCAGCTGGGGGGTTGGCCTGCCCCAGCATTTT.